The entry that follows covers one T cell receptor beta chain sequence. The target of this receptor is not known. Per-nucleotide qualities are absent, and no much larger clonotype sits a single base away. This sample was included in a study of shared clonotypes between healthy human individuals (dated by TCRdb to the early 2020s). With respect to the entire study: The cohort comprised a couple of women and a few men aged 18 to 49 years. Per donor, three plates each were used for CD4 naive and CD4 memory, two for CD8 naive, and one for CD8 memory. To estimate repertoire size and how much clonotypes are shared between individuals, the study performed deep sequencing of blood TCR repertoires from 4 to 6 healthy adults. To increase sequencing depth and limit assay-specific biases, TCR repertoire library preparation and sequencing were carried out by different laboratories using diverse techniques. Per donor, leukapheresis produced somewhere between about 0.85 and 10 billion PBMCs.

Summary of the overall study and its limitations: Pairwise subsampling indicated that sequencing depth was expected to affect the degree of clonotype sharing among donors. Because the study included a small number of donors, the genetic and exposure-history diversity represented was limited. Estimated clonotype richness was generally larger for naive than for memory subsets. Sampling was restricted to blood, and TCR repertoires in tissues likely differ from the TCR repertoires found in blood. Even with the large sequencing depth, rarefaction of the sorted-subset datasets indicated that sequencing was incomplete. Compared with non-shared clonotypes, clonotypes shared by all four sorted-subset donors had higher generation probabilities. When a handful of donors were compared, the shared fraction of clonotypes was 5% to 6.5% for naive CD4, roughly 3.4% for naive CD8, more than 2% for memory CD4, and around 0.4% for memory CD8.

Measured from the cysteine to the phenylalanine, the CDR3 is 15 residues long. Just CDR3 DNA is preserved here, 45 bases in frame from base 1. Germline trimming: 5 bases from V, 1 base from J; junction bases outside gene matches: 4. Per the germline V gene, SGHRS is the CDR1 and YFSETQ is the CDR2. The donors were healthy, HIV-negative adults who had no recently reported acute infections or vaccinations. All donors were Caucasian adults living in Nashville, Tennessee, USA. CD4+ T cells were enriched by magnetic negative selection, after which naive cells were positively selected on CD45RA and the negative fraction was taken as the memory subset. Blood was collected by leukapheresis, and PBMCs were isolated by Ficoll-Histopaque density gradient centrifugation and then cryopreserved in liquid nitrogen vapor phase. Analytical flow cytometry was used to check the purity and quantity of every magnetically sorted T cell population. Genomic DNA was isolated from each sorted fraction and quantified by UV absorbance on a Nanodrop 2000c.

TCR CDR3 regions were amplified from genomic DNA by multiplex PCR using the deep immunoSEQ assay. Genomic DNA extracted from each cell subset was distributed evenly over all wells of several immunoSEQ 96-well plates, and each plate served as one replicate. For sorted subsets, each replicate PCR was loaded with about 200 ng genomic DNA, equivalent to some 27,000 T cell genomes. Purified libraries were measured with a Qubit 3.0 fluorometer, size-checked on a Bioanalyzer 2100, and measured again with the KAPA Library Quantification kit. Every immunoSEQ 96-well plate was sequenced on a separate single-read 150-cycle Illumina NextSeq 550 flow cell. The authors' pipeline ran thus. Because the immunoSEQ output included only junctional sequences and no quality scores, the filtering could not be the same as the filtering used for full-length reads. To assign V/J genes and CDR3, sequences were annotated using PyIR, a Python wrapper for IgBLAST v1.9, with IMGT germline references. Reads with weak V/J assignments (E-value above 1e-6), missing CDR3, stop codons, out-of-frame junctions, or ambiguous translated residues were removed. V3J clonotypes were defined by identical inferred V gene, J gene, and CDR3 amino acid sequence. Percentage overlap between repertoires was calculated by dividing the number of shared unique clonotypes by the size of the smaller repertoire. Richness of each repertoire was evaluated using RTK rarefaction, the Chao1 estimator, and Recon v2.1 estimates of unobserved clonotypes. Generation probabilities were computed with OLGA for all TCRbeta clonotypes obtained by the gDNA method from a few donors. TCRdb re-hosts the immuneACCESS table, in-frame sequences only. Its copies lack some clones; in the studies checked, an unresolved V gene accounts for under half of them, and the cause for the rest is not known. The D gene and trimming were derived from the DNA, and the V and J assignments and clone size from that table. The sample table records about 770,000 clones; 55% to 80% of these occur just once. Approximately 1.8% of the sample is in the top ten clones.

Sequences were obtained from memory CD4+ T cells sorted from blood. The cell subset or site label of this sample denotes: CD45RA-negative fraction. Here the chain combines TRBV5-1 and TRBJ2-2; a stretch of 8 junction bases matches TRBD2. The TCR originated in a woman aged 25 to 39 in good health. The CDR3 region reads CASRPGLVNTGELFF. The nucleotide sequence reads as follows: TGCGCCAGCAGACCGGGACTAGTGAACACCGGGGAGCTGTTTTTT.